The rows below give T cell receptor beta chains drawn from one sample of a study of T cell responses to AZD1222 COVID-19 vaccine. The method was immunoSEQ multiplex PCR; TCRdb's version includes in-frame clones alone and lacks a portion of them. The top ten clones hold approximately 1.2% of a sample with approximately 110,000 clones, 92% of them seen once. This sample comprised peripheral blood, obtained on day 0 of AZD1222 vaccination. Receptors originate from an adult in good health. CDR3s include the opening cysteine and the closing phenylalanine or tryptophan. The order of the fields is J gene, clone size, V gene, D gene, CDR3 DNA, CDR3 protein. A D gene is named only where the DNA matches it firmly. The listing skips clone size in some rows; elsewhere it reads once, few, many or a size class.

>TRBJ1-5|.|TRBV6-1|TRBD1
TGTGCCAGCAGTGAAGGACAGGGTCGTCAGCCCCAGCATTTT
CASSEGQGRQPQHF
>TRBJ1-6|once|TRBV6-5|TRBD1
TGTGCCAGCAGACAAAACAGGGGGTTGAATTCACCCCTCCACTTT
CASRQNRGLNSPLHF
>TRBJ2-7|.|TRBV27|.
TGTGCCAGCAGTTCCCCAGGGCCCTACGAGCAGTACTTC
CASSSPGPYEQYF
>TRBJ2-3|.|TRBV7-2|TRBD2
TGTGCCAGCAGCGCAAGGAGCGGGAGGGCCTTGGGTACGCAGTATTTT
CASSARSGRALGTQYF
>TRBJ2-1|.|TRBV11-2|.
TGTGCCAGCAGCCAACTGGGACTTGAGCAGTTCTTC
CASSQLGLEQFF
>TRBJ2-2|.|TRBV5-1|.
TGCGCCAGCAGCTTGGACAGGGAAGTAACCACCGGGGAGCTGTTTTTT
CASSLDREVTTGELFF
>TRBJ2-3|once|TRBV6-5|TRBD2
TGTGCCAGCAGGACTAGCGGAAAAGACACAGATACGCAGTATTTT
CASRTSGKDTDTQYF
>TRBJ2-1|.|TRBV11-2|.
TGTGCCAGCAGCTTAGAACTACAGAATGAGCAGTTCTTC
CASSLELQNEQFF
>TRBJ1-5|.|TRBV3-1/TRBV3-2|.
TGTGCCAGCAGCCAAGGTTCCAGCAATCAGCCCCAGCATTTT
CASSQGSSNQPQHF
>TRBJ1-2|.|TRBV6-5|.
TGTGCCACCGCAGAATGGGCTAGAGGCTACACCTTC
CATAEWARGYTF
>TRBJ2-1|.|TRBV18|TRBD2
TGTGCCAGCTCCCCGGGACTAGCGGGCTCCTACAATGAGCAGTTCTTC
CASSPGLAGSYNEQFF
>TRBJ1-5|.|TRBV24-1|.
TGTGCCACCAGTGATTTGGACTATACCCAGCATTTT
CATSDLDYTQHF
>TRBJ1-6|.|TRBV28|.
TGTGCCAGCAGTTTAAGTAGGTCGAGGTCCCTCCACTTT
CASSLSRSRSLHF
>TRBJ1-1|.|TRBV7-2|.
TGTGCCAGCAGCACTGGCCCCCGGGGCAACACTGAAGCTTTCTTT
CASSTGPRGNTEAFF
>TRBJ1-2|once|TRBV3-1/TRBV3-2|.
TGTGCCAGCAGCCTCGGCTCGGGTGGCTACACCTTC
CASSLGSGGYTF
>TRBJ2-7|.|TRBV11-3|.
TGTGCCAGCAGCCGTGGGATCTCCTACGAGCAGTACTTC
CASSRGISYEQYF
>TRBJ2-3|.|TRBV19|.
TGTGCCAGTAGTCCCTCGGGACAAATCACAGATACGCAGTATTTT
CASSPSGQITDTQYF
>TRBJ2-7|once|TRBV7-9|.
TGTGCCAGCAGCCGAACCCGGGTTCAGGACGAGCAGTACTTC
CASSRTRVQDEQYF
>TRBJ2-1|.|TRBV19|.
TGTGCCAGTAGTATAGGGGGAAGGGAGTATGGAAATGAGCAGTTCTTC
CASSIGGREYGNEQFF
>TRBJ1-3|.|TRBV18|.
TGTGCCAGCTCACCAGCAACCTCTGGAAACACCATATATTTT
CASSPATSGNTIYF
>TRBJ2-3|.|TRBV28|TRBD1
TGTGCCAGCAGGAGGACAGGGTTAGGGACAGATACGCAGTATTTT
CASRRTGLGTDTQYF
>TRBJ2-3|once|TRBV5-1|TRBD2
TGCGCCAGCAGCTTGTACACTAGCGGGGGCTCAGTCGGATCGCAGTATTTT
CASSLYTSGGSVGSQYF
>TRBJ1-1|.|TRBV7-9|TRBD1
TGTGCCAGCAGCGGCCGGACAGGGGGGCGCACTGAAGCTTTCTTT
CASSGRTGGRTEAFF
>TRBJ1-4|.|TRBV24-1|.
TGTGCCACCAGTGATAAAGGGGCGGCTAATGAAAAACTGTTTTTT
CATSDKGAANEKLFF
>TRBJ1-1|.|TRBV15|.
TGTGCCACCAGCAGCCCCCGGGACCTCCCGGGGAACACTGAAGCTTTCTTT
CATSSPRDLPGNTEAFF
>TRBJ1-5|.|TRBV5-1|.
TGCGCCAGCAGTCTGGACCCTAGCAATCAGCCCCAGCATTTT
CASSLDPSNQPQHF
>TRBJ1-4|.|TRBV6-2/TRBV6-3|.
TGTGCCAGCAGCCCTTCGGTGGGACCGGGAGAAAATGAAAAACTGTTTTTT
CASSPSVGPGENEKLFF
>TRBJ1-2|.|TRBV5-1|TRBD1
TGCGCCAGCAGCTCGGCAGGGGGGGATGGCTACACCTTC
CASSSAGGDGYTF
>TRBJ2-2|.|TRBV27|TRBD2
TGTGCCAGCAGTTTATTCGCCCCGGCTAGCGGGGGCTCGGGGGAGCTGTTTTTT
CASSLFAPASGGSGELFF
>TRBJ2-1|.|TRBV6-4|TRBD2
TGTGCCAGCAGTCACCAAGCGGGAGGGGCCGTAAGCTCCTACAATGAGCAGTTCTTC
CASSHQAGGAVSSYNEQFF
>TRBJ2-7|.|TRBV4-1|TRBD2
TGCGCCAGCAGCCCGGGCGGCGGGAGCGAGCAGTACTTC
CASSPGGGSEQYF